Presented here are 17 T cell receptor beta chains from one specimen sequenced in a study of blood T cell repertoires in COVID-19. This table comes from immunoSEQ multiplex PCR, and its TCRdb copy is limited to in-frame clones, with some not included. Altogether 300,000 to 350,000 clones are present, around 87% being singletons, with the ten largest covering about 1%. The sequencing input was peripheral blood. The receptors stem from a woman between 35 and 50 years old with COVID-19, enrolled during active disease.

The chain has TRBV7-2 and TRBJ1-1, with D possibly matching TRBD1 (5 bases). CDR1 is SGHTA, CDR2 FQGNSA, per germline. The V and J ends lost 5 bases and 6 bases respectively, with 16 bases between them. CDR3 length equals 14 residues. As DNA, the CDR3 is TGTGCCAGCAGCCTTGGGAGGGGAAACTCTGAAGCTTTCTTT. It codes for CASSLGRGNSEAFF.

The chain's CDR3 is CASGITAELYGYTF. The CDR3, as DNA: TGTGCCAGCGGCATTACGGCGGAACTCTATGGCTACACCTTC. The chain links TRBV18 to TRBJ1-2, with D unclear. Germline-derived CDR1 and CDR2 are KGHSH and LQKENI. This CDR3 has 14 residues. Trimming left V 8 bases short and J 4 bases short, with 17 bases between. Full variable domain (rest looked up from reference TRBV18 and TRBJ1-2): NAGVMQNPRHLVRRRGQEARLRCSPMKGHSHVYWYRQLPEEGLKFMVYLQKENIIDESGMPKERFSAEFPKEGPSILRIQQVVRGDSAAYFCASGITAELYGYTFGSGTRLTVV.

This chain uses TRBV7-2 with TRBJ2-2; D perhaps matches TRBD1 (5 bases). Trimming took 4 bases from V and 1 from J, leaving 16 bases between them. Germline assignment: CDR1 SGHTA and CDR2 FQGNSA. The CDR3 runs to 17 residues. The CDR3 nucleotides are TGTGCCAGCAGCTACGCTAGATTTACAGGGAACACCGGGGAGCTGTTTTTT. This codes for CASSYARFTGNTGELFF.

This sequence joins TRBV28 and TRBJ2-4; TRBD1 might be the D (5 bases). The V and J ends lost 6 bases and 4 bases respectively, with 16 bases between them. The length of the CDR3 is 15 residues. Germline V gene lookup returns CDR1 MDHEN and CDR2 SYDVKM. The chain's CDR3 is CASSPSTDFKNIQYF. CDR3 nucleotides: TGTGCCAGCAGCCCCTCGACAGACTTTAAAAACATTCAGTACTTC.

J is TRBJ2-5 and V is TRBV5-1; 8 nucleotides line up with TRBD2. Germline V gene sequence: CDR1 SGHRS, CDR2 YFSETQ. V lost 0 bases and J lost 5; bases outside the gene matches: 9. The CDR3 has 16 residues. CDR3 coding DNA: TGCGCCAGCAGCTTGGGGCTAGCGGGCTCGACGGAGACCCAGTACTTC. The encoded protein is CASSLGLAGSTETQYF.

This chain joins TRBV28 and TRBJ1-2, with TRBD1 identical over 8 bases. J lost 8 bases, V lost 8 bases, and 19 bases had no gene match. Per the germline V gene, CDR1 is MDHEN and CDR2 is SYDVKM. The CDR3 loop spans 16 amino acids. This chain's CDR3 is CASCAGDRFNPRGYTF. In nucleotides, the CDR3 is TGTGCCAGCTGTGCCGGGGACAGGTTTAACCCCCGAGGCTACACCTTC.

This chain links TRBV30 with TRBJ1-6; D is uncertain. The CDR3 totals 14 residues. Germline V gene data show CDR1 as GTSNPN and CDR2 as SVGIG (reference sequence). Trimming pared 4 bases from V and 0 bases from J, leaving 7 bases between. The CDR3 DNA reads as TGTGCCTGGAAGGAGAGCTCCTATAATTCACCCCTCCACTTT. Protein sequence: CAWKESSYNSPLHF.

In its sample, this clone was seen many times. V gene TRBV6-2 or TRBV6-3 combines with J gene TRBJ2-3; 11 nucleotides agree with TRBD2. The CDR3 is 16 residues long. From germline, CDR1 is MNHEY and CDR2 SVGEGT. The V gene end was trimmed by 0 bases and the J gene end by 4 bases; junction bases not matched to a gene: 3. Here the CDR3 reads CASSYSSGGAADTQYF. CDR3 in DNA: TGTGCCAGCAGTTACTCTAGCGGGGGGGCCGCAGATACGCAGTATTTT.

This CDR3 is CAISDRATYEQYF. CDR3 coding DNA: TGTGCCATCAGCGACAGGGCAACCTACGAGCAGTACTTC. This chain links TRBV10-3 with TRBJ2-7; TRBD1 matches 7 bases. The CDR3 extends over 13 amino acids. The V gene's germline CDR1 is ENHRY and CDR2 SYGVKD. V lost 6 bases and J lost 2; bases outside the gene matches: 4.

The V gene is TRBV4-3, the J gene TRBJ2-3, with 9 nucleotides matching TRBD1. CDR3 length: 15 residues. CDR1 is LGHNA, CDR2 YSLEER, per germline. J gave up 3 bases and V 4 bases, and 5 bases lay outside the gene matches. The CDR3 coding sequence is TGCGCCAGCAGCCCCAGGGGACAGGGAACAGATACGCAGTATTTT. It translates to CASSPRGQGTDTQYF.

V usage is TRBV28 and J usage is TRBJ2-7, with TRBD2 matching 10 bases. The CDR3 contains 14 residues. Germline V gives CDR1 MDHEN, CDR2 SYDVKM. V shed 3 bases, J shed 3 bases, and the junction held 2 bases outside the gene matches. DNA for the CDR3: TGTGCCAGCAGTTTTACTAGCGGGATCTACGAGCAGTACTTC. Protein product: CASSFTSGIYEQYF.

The J gene is TRBJ2-5, the V gene TRBV5-6; tentative D call: TRBD2 (5 bases). Germline loops: CDR1 SGHDT, CDR2 YYEEEE. This CDR3 spans 14 amino acids. V was pared by 3 bases and J by 5 bases, with 14 bases between. The CDR3 sequence: CASSSFGSGETQYF. The CDR3 coding sequence is TGTGCCAGCAGCTCGTTTGGGAGTGGGGAGACCCAGTACTTC. Supplemented by reference TRBV5-6 and TRBJ2-5, the full variable domain reads DAGVTQSPTHLIKTRGQQVTLRCSPKSGHDTVSWYQQALGQGPQFIFQYYEEEERQRGNFPDRFSGHQFPNYSSELNVNALLLGDSALYLCASSSFGSGETQYFGPGTRLLVL.

CDR3: CASSLTNRGLPSSYNEQFF. CDR3 nucleotide sequence: TGTGCCAGCAGCTTAACGAACCGGGGACTCCCGAGCTCCTACAATGAGCAGTTCTTC. The chain has TRBV7-6 and TRBJ2-1, with D tentatively TRBD2 (6 bases). CDR3 size: 19 residues. V lost 2 bases, J lost 0 bases, and 20 bases lay in between. Germline V lookup: CDR1 SGHVS, CDR2 FNYEAQ.

The chain is built from TRBV7-3 and TRBJ2-3; 8 nucleotides agree with TRBD2. CDR3 length equals 15 residues. The ends lost 4 bases at V and 8 bases at J; junction bases unmatched: 11. Germline CDR1 SGHTA, CDR2 FQGTGA. The DNA of the CDR3 is TGTGCCAGCAGCTCAGCCCCAAATGCGGGGGGTACGCAGTATTTT. This translates into CASSSAPNAGGTQYF.

The chain carries TRBV15 and TRBJ1-3; no firm D call. Germline lookup yields CDR1 LNHNV and CDR2 YYDKDF (reference sequence). The CDR3 consists of 18 residues. V was shortened by 3 bases and J by 3 bases, with 21 bases between the two germline ends. The CDR3: CATSRARGGFNVGNTIYF. CDR3 coding DNA: TGTGCCACCAGCAGGGCCCGAGGAGGGTTTAATGTTGGAAACACCATATATTTT. Complete variable domain (other parts from reference TRBV15 and TRBJ1-3): DAMVIQNPRYQVTQFGKPVTLSCSQTLNHNVMYWYQQKSSQAPKLLFHYYDKDFNNEADTPDNFQSRRPNTSFCFLDIRSPGLGDTAMYLCATSRARGGFNVGNTIYFGEGSWLTVV.

The chain has TRBV6-2 or TRBV6-3 and TRBJ1-3; D remains ambiguous. V lost 6 bases and J lost 8, with 11 bases in between. Germline-derived CDR1 and CDR2 are MNHEY and SVGEGT. This CDR3 contains 12 residues. CDR3 nucleotide sequence: TGTGCCAGCAGCTTTGCAGGCGACACCATATATTTT. Protein: CASSFAGDTIYF.

The V call is TRBV5-4, the J call TRBJ1-2, with a tentative D call TRBD1 (6 bases). V was cut by 2 bases and J by 0 bases, with 11 bases left in between. CDR3 size: 15 residues. CDR1 is SGHNT and CDR2 is YYREEE in the germline V gene (reference sequence). This chain's CDR3 is CASSLPGATNYGYTF. In DNA form, the CDR3 reads TGTGCCAGCAGCTTACCAGGGGCCACTAACTATGGCTACACCTTC.